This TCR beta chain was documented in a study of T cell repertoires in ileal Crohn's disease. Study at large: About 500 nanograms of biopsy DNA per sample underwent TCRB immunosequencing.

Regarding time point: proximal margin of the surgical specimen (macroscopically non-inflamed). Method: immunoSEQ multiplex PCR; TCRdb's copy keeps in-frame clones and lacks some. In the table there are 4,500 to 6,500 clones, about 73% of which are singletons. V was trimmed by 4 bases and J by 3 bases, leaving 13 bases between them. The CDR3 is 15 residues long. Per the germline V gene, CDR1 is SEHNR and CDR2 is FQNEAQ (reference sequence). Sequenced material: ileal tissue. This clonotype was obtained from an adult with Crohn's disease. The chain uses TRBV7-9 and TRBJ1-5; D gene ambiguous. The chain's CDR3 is CASSSGGSYNQPQHF. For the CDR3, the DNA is TGTGCCAGCAGCTCGGGTGGGTCCTACAATCAGCCCCAGCATTTT.